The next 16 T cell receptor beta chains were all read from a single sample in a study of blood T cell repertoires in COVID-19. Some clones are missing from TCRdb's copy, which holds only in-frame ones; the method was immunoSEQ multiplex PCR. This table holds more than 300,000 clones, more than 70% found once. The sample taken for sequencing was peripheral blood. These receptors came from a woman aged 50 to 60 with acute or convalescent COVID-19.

The CDR3 DNA reads as TGTGCCAGCAGCTTAGGACAGGGTAGCAATCAGCCCCAGCATTTT. Its protein product is CASSLGQGSNQPQHF. J is TRBJ1-5 and V is TRBV5-8; 8 nucleotides line up with TRBD1. V trimming: 2 bases; J trimming: 0 bases; junction bases outside the gene matches: 1. The CDR3 consists of 15 residues. CDR1 is SGHTS and CDR2 is YDEGEE in the germline V gene.

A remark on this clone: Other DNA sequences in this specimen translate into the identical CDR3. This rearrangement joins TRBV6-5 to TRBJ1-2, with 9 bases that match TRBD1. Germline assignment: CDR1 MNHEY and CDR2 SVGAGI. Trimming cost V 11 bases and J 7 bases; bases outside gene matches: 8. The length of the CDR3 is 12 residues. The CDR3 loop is CADRTGDGGYTF. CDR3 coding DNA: TGTGCCGACCGGACAGGGGACGGTGGCTACACCTTC.

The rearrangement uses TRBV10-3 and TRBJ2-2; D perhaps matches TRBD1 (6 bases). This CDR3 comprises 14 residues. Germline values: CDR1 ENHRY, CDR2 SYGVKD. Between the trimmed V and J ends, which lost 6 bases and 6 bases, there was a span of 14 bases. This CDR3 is CAIRPGHSSGELFF. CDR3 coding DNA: TGTGCCATCAGGCCGGGACACTCTTCCGGGGAGCTGTTTTTT.

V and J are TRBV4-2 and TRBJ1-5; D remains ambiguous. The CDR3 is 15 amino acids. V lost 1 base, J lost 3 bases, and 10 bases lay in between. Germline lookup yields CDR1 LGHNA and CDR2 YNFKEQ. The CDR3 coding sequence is TGTGCCAGCAGCCAAGGCGTCGGAGACAATCAGCCCCAGCATTTT. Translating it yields CASSQGVGDNQPQHF.

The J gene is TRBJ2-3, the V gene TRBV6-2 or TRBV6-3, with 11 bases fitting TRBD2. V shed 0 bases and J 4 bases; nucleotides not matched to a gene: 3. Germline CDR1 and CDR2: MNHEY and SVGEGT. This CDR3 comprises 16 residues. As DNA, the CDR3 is TGTGCCAGCAGTTACTCTAGCGGGGGGGGCTCAGATACGCAGTATTTT. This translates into CASSYSSGGGSDTQYF.

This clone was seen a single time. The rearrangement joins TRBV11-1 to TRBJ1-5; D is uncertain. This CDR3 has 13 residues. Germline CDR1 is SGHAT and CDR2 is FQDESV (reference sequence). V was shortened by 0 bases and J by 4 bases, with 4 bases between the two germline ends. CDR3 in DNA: TGTGCCAGCAGCTTAGCGCTAAATCAGCCCCAGCATTTT. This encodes CASSLALNQPQHF.

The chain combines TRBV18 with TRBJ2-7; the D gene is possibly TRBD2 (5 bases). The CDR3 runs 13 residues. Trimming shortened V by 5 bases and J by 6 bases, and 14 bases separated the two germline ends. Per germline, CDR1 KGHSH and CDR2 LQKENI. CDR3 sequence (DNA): TGTGCCAGCTCAACGGAGGACGGCCTCGAGCAGTACGTC. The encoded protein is CASSTEDGLEQYV.

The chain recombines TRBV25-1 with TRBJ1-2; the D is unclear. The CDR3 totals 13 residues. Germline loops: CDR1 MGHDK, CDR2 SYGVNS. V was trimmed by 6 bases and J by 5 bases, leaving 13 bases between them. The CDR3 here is CASSPGTVYGYTF. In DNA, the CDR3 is TGTGCCAGCAGCCCAGGCACGGTTTATGGCTACACCTTC.

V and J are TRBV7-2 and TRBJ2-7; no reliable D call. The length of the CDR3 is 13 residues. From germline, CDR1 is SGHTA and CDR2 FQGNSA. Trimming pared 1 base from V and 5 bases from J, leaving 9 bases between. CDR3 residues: CASSLGPSDEQYV. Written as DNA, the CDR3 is TGTGCCAGCAGCTTAGGGCCGAGCGACGAGCAGTACGTC.

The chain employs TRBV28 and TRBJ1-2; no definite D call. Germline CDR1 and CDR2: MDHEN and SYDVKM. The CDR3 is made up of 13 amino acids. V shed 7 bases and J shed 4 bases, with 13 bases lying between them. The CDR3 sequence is CASTPGRSYGYTF. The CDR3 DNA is TGTGCCAGCACCCCCGGGAGGTCCTATGGCTACACCTTC.

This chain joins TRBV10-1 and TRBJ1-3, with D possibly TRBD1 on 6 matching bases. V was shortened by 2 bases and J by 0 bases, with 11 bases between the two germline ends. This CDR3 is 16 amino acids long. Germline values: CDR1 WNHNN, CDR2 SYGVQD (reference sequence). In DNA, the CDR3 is TGCGCCAGCAGTGAGAGCCGGGACACCTCTGGAAACACCATATATTTT. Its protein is CASSESRDTSGNTIYF.

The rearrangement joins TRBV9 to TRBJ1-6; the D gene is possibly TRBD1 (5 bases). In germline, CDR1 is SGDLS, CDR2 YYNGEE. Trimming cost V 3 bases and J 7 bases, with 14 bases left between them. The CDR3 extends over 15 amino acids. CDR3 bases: TGTGCCAGCAGCGCCGCGGGGGGGGTGAATTCACCCCTCCACTTT. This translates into CASSAAGGVNSPLHF.

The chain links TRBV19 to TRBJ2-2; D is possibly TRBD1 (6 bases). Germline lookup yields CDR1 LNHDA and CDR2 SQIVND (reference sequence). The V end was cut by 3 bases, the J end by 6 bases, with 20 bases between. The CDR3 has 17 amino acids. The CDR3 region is CASSMLTPRGPAGELFF. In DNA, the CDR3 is TGTGCCAGTAGTATGTTAACCCCCAGGGGTCCGGCCGGGGAGCTGTTTTTT.

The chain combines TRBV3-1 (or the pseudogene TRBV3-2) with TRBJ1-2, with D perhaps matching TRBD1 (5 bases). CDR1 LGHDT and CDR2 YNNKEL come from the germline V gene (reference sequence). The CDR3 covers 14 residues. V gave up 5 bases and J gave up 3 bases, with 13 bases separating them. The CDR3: CASSRARAYYGYTF. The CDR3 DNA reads TGTGCCAGCAGCAGGGCCAGGGCTTACTATGGCTACACCTTC.

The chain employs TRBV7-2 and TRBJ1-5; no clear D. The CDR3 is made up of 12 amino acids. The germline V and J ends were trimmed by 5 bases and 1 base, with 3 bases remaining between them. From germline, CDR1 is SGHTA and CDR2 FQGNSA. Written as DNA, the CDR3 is TGTGCCAGCAGCCAAAGCAATCAGCCCCAGCATTTT. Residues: CASSQSNQPQHF.

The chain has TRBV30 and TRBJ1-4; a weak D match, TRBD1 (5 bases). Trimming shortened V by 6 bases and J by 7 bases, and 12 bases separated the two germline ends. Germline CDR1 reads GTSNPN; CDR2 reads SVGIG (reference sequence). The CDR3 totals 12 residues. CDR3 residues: CACGQGAEKLFF. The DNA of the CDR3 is TGTGCCTGTGGACAAGGGGCTGAAAAACTGTTTTTT.